These 27 T cell receptor beta chains were all obtained from the same sample, sequenced in a study of PD-L1 blockade in urothelial cancer. The repertoire was sequenced with immunoSEQ multiplex PCR; TCRdb's copy has only in-frame clones and lacks some. The data contain under 55,000 clones, roughly 86% of them singletons. Sample time point: peripheral blood 6 weeks after treatment start. Here the sequenced sample was PBMCs, taken around atezolizumab (anti-PD-L1) treatment. All receptors derive from a man aged 55 to 70 with urothelial cancer.

In its sample, this clone is medium-sized. V is TRBV7-8 and J is TRBJ2-7; D ambiguous. Deletions cut 2 bases from V and 2 bases from J, with 13 bases between. Germline CDR1 and CDR2: SGHVS and FQNEAQ. This CDR3 has 15 amino acids. The CDR3 is CASSLNFALTYEQYF. DNA of the CDR3: TGTGCCAGCAGCTTAAATTTCGCCCTAACCTACGAGCAGTACTTC. Combining the CDR3 with reference TRBV7-8 and TRBJ2-7 gives the whole variable domain GAGVSQSPRYKVAKRGQDVALRCDPISGHVSLFWYQQALGQGPEFLTYFQNEAQLDKSGLPSDRFFAERPEGSVSTLKIQRTQQEDSAVYLCASSLNFALTYEQYFGPGTRLTVT.

V and J are TRBV10-2 and TRBJ1-5, with D possibly TRBD1 on 5 matching bases. CDR1 and CDR2 from the germline V gene are WSHSY and SAAADI. The CDR3 spans 15 residues. V was trimmed by 2 bases and J by 1 base, leaving 9 bases between them. CDR3: CASSERGRSNQPQHF. The CDR3, as DNA: TGCGCCAGCAGTGAGCGGGGGAGGAGCAATCAGCCCCAGCATTTT.

The chain's CDR3 is CASSSLIETQYF. CDR3 sequence (DNA): TGTGCCAGCAGTTCACTAATTGAGACCCAGTACTTC. This rearrangement joins TRBV28 to TRBJ2-5; D is unresolved. Germline assignment: CDR1 MDHEN and CDR2 SYDVKM. V gave up 4 bases and J gave up 5 bases, with 8 bases separating them. The CDR3 is 12 residues long.

This chain joins TRBV4-3 and TRBJ2-5; 13 bases are shared with TRBD2. CDR1 and CDR2 (germline): LGHNA, YSLEER. The V segment lost 4 bases and the J segment 5 bases; nucleotides outside the gene matches: 7. The CDR3 has 16 amino acids. CDR3 sequence: CASSPGLAGAGETQYF. The CDR3 region has the DNA TGCGCCAGCAGCCCCGGACTAGCGGGAGCGGGGGAGACCCAGTACTTC.

The genes are TRBV11-2 and TRBJ2-7; D is uncertain. The germline V and J ends were trimmed by 0 bases and 2 bases, with 14 bases remaining between them. CDR3 length: 16 amino acids. Germline-derived CDR1 and CDR2 are SGHAT and FQNNGV. CDR3 residues: CASSLDRGNIPYEQYF. For the CDR3, the DNA is TGTGCCAGCAGCTTAGATCGCGGCAACATTCCCTACGAGCAGTACTTC.

This chain connects TRBV28 to TRBJ2-2; D is uncertain. This CDR3 contains 14 residues. The germline gives CDR1 MDHEN, CDR2 SYDVKM. Trimming took 6 bases from V and 4 from J, leaving 12 bases between them. CDR3: CASSALGITGELFF. CDR3 nucleotide sequence: TGTGCCAGCAGCGCTCTAGGAATCACCGGGGAGCTGTTTTTT.

The chain joins TRBV5-4 to TRBJ2-5; 7 bases map to TRBD2. Germline CDR1 is SGHNT and CDR2 is YYREEE (reference sequence). V was pared by 4 bases and J by 7 bases, with 10 bases of the junction left unmatched. This CDR3 has 14 amino acids. For the CDR3, the DNA is TGTGCCAGCAGCGACCGGGACTACGAGGGGACCCAGTACTTC. It codes for CASSDRDYEGTQYF.

The table lists this clone with many counts. This sequence joins TRBV15 and TRBJ2-1; D is ambiguous. The CDR3 runs to 16 residues. Trimming cost V 0 bases and J 1 base, with 10 bases left between them. Germline values: CDR1 LNHNV, CDR2 YYDKDF (reference sequence). This CDR3 is CATSRDGVRSYNEQFF. CDR3 DNA sequence: TGTGCCACCAGCAGAGATGGTGTCAGGTCCTACAATGAGCAGTTCTTC.

The V call is TRBV19, the J call TRBJ2-7; TRBD1 agrees at 12 bases. The CDR3 totals 15 residues. V shed 5 bases and J 7 bases; nucleotides not matched to a gene: 9. Germline assignment: CDR1 LNHDA and CDR2 SQIVND (reference sequence). The CDR3 is CASSAPGQGAGEQYF. The CDR3 DNA is TGTGCCAGTAGTGCGCCGGGACAGGGGGCGGGGGAGCAGTACTTC. The full variable domain, rest sourced from reference TRBV19 and TRBJ2-7, is DGGITQSPKYLFRKEGQNVTLSCEQNLNHDAMYWYRQDPGQGLRLIYYSQIVNDFQKGDIAEGYSVSREKKESFPLTVTSAQKNPTAFYLCASSAPGQGAGEQYFGPGTRLTVT.

The V gene is TRBV30, the J gene TRBJ2-7; D might be TRBD2 (6 bases). Trimming removed 4 bases at V and 2 bases at J, with 18 bases between. Germline lookup yields CDR1 GTSNPN and CDR2 SVGIG (reference sequence). This CDR3 has 15 residues. As DNA, the CDR3 is TGTGCCTGGACTCAAAGGAGGGTAGGGCCCTACGAGCAGTACTTC. Its translation: CAWTQRRVGPYEQYF.

The chain links TRBV19 to TRBJ2-1; 11 nucleotides align to TRBD2. The length of the CDR3 is 18 residues. V shed 3 bases and J 9 bases; nucleotides not matched to a gene: 16. Germline V CDR1 and CDR2: LNHDA, SQIVND (reference sequence). In DNA form, the CDR3 reads TGTGCCAGTAGTATTGGGGGGTTTAGCGGGAGGGGGGCTGGTGAGCAGTTCTTC. Its protein product is CASSIGGFSGRGAGEQFF.

In this sample, this clone turned up once. The V call is TRBV25-1, the J call TRBJ2-7; D not certain. Germline CDR1 MGHDK, CDR2 SYGVNS. The CDR3 runs to 14 residues. V shed 3 bases and J shed 2 bases, with 11 bases lying between them. The CDR3 DNA is TGTGCCAGCAGTGATCAGTTAACCCCCTACGAGCAGTACTTC. Protein sequence: CASSDQLTPYEQYF.

This clone came up a few times. The V call is TRBV28, the J call TRBJ1-1, with D possibly TRBD1 on 6 matching bases. Between the trimmed V and J ends, which lost 6 bases and 1 base, there was a span of 15 bases. The CDR3 runs to 15 residues. Germline V gene data show CDR1 as MDHEN and CDR2 as SYDVKM. The CDR3 reads CASRTTGNPNTEAFF. In nucleotides, the CDR3 is TGTGCCAGCAGGACTACAGGGAACCCGAACACTGAAGCTTTCTTT.

CDR3 nucleotides: TGTGCCAGCAGTTACTCCGCACAGGCCTATGGCTACACCTTC. It codes for CASSYSAQAYGYTF. V is TRBV6-5 and J is TRBJ1-2; maybe TRBD1 (5 bases). The CDR3 length is 14 residues. With 0 bases removed from V and 4 bases from J, the gap between germline ends came to 9 bases. The V gene's germline CDR1 is MNHEY and CDR2 SVGAGI.

The CDR3 coding sequence is TGTGCCAGCATCTCCGGACAGGGCAATGAGCAGTTCTTC. This sequence encodes CASISGQGNEQFF. The chain carries TRBV28 and TRBJ2-1; TRBD1 matches at 8 bases. J was trimmed by 6 bases and V by 7 bases; bases with no gene match: 5. In germline, CDR1 is MDHEN, CDR2 SYDVKM. This CDR3 has 13 residues. Full variable domain (missing parts from reference TRBV28 and TRBJ2-1): DVKVTQSSRYLVKRTGEKVFLECVQDMDHENMFWYRQDPGLGLRLIYFSYDVKMKEKGDIPEGYSVSREKKERFSLILESASTNQTSMYLCASISGQGNEQFFGPGTRLTVL.

The chain recombines TRBV19 with TRBJ2-5; D is uncertain. Trimming left V 3 bases short and J 1 base short, with 6 bases between. The CDR3 length is 13 residues. Germline CDR1 is LNHDA and CDR2 is SQIVND (reference sequence). CDR3 coding DNA: TGTGCCAGTAGTATCTCCCGCCAAGAGACCCAGTACTTC. It translates to CASSISRQETQYF.

The J gene is TRBJ1-1, the V gene TRBV12-5; the match to TRBD1 covers 9 bases. J gave up 5 bases and V 5 bases, and 3 bases lay outside the gene matches. This CDR3 has 13 residues. CDR1 and CDR2 (germline): LGHNT, FRNRAP. CDR3 nucleotides: TGTGCTAGTGGTCCAGACAGGGGGACTGAAGCTTTCTTT. This translates into CASGPDRGTEAFF.

This chain links TRBV2 with TRBJ1-1; perhaps TRBD1 as D (5 bases). CDR1 and CDR2 from the germline V gene are SNHLY and FYNNEI. This CDR3 spans 12 amino acids. Trimming removed 6 bases from V and 6 bases from J, with 11 bases in between. The chain's CDR3 is CASRAGPPEAFF. The CDR3 DNA follows: TGTGCCAGCAGAGCAGGGCCCCCTGAAGCTTTCTTT.

The chain employs TRBV28 and TRBJ2-7, with D perhaps TRBD2 (6 bases). CDR3 length equals 15 residues. Germline CDR1 MDHEN, CDR2 SYDVKM. Trimming left V 2 bases short and J 4 bases short, with 15 bases between. In DNA, the CDR3 is TGTGCCAGCAGTTTAGCCGGGACCGCGGGATACGAGCAGTACTTC. It specifies CASSLAGTAGYEQYF.

The CDR3 region is CASSLGTSGTYEQYF. The DNA of the CDR3 is TGCGCCAGCAGCCTTGGGACTAGCGGCACCTACGAGCAGTACTTC. The rearrangement uses TRBV4-1 and TRBJ2-7; 11 nucleotides line up with TRBD2. Germline CDR1 MGHRA, CDR2 YSYEKL. V shed 4 bases and J 2 bases; nucleotides not matched to a gene: 4. The CDR3 is 15 amino acids.

The chain recombines TRBV7-6 with TRBJ1-3; D call uncertain. The V end was cut by 1 base, the J end by 8 bases, with 12 bases between. The germline V gene has CDR1 SGHVS and CDR2 FNYEAQ. CDR3 length: 14 residues. The CDR3 DNA is TGTGCCAGCAGCTTAGACCCGGGTGGCTACACCATATATTTT. Translated, it gives CASSLDPGGYTIYF.

V is TRBV6-1 and J is TRBJ2-5; TRBD1 might be the D (6 bases). Germline CDR1 reads MNHNS; CDR2 reads SASEGT. The germline V and J ends were trimmed by 6 bases and 2 bases, with 13 bases remaining between them. The CDR3 is made up of 14 amino acids. The CDR3 bases are TGTGCCAGCAGGGGGGCAAGGATACAAGAGACCCAGTACTTC. Translated, it gives CASRGARIQETQYF.

This clone was seen only a few times. The gene calls are TRBV5-1 and TRBJ2-5, with TRBD2 as a possible D gene (5 bases). Germline V CDR1 and CDR2: SGHRS, YFSETQ. The CDR3 sequence is 14 residues long. V was trimmed by 6 bases and J by 1 base, leaving 13 bases between them. CDR3 amino acids: CASTQPSGQETQYF. The CDR3 DNA is TGCGCCAGCACACAGCCGAGCGGCCAAGAGACCCAGTACTTC.

This clone was seen once. CDR3 protein: CASSLDLNQPQHF. CDR3 DNA sequence: TGTGCCAGCAGCTTAGATCTCAATCAGCCCCAGCATTTT. V and J are TRBV11-2 and TRBJ1-5; D call uncertain. Germline V CDR1 and CDR2: SGHAT, FQNNGV. This CDR3 has 13 residues. Trimming took 0 bases from V and 3 from J, leaving 3 bases between them.

This clone was seen only once. This CDR3 reads CASSLLAGAYGYTF. CDR3 bases: TGTGCCAGCAGTTTACTCGCGGGGGCTTATGGCTACACCTTC. The chain joins TRBV27 to TRBJ1-2, with D perhaps TRBD1 (6 bases). The CDR3 runs 14 residues. Germline V gene data show CDR1 as MNHEY and CDR2 as SMNVEV (reference sequence). V was trimmed by 2 bases and J by 5 bases, leaving 12 bases between them.

The chain couples TRBV28 to TRBJ2-1, with TRBD1 matching 8 bases. Germline CDR1 MDHEN, CDR2 SYDVKM. The CDR3 is made up of 15 amino acids. The trim removed 5 bases at V and 8 bases at J, leaving 11 bases unmatched. The CDR3 sequence: CASSQLDRDKHEQFF. The CDR3 nucleotides read TGTGCCAGCAGTCAATTGGACAGGGATAAGCATGAGCAGTTCTTC. The variable domain in full, completed from reference TRBV28 and TRBJ2-1, reads DVKVTQSSRYLVKRTGEKVFLECVQDMDHENMFWYRQDPGLGLRLIYFSYDVKMKEKGDIPEGYSVSREKKERFSLILESASTNQTSMYLCASSQLDRDKHEQFFGPGTRLTVL.

The J gene is TRBJ2-7, the V gene TRBV25-1; D possibly corresponds to TRBD1 (5 bases). CDR3 size: 13 residues. Germline CDR1 MGHDK, CDR2 SYGVNS. V was pared by 4 bases and J by 5 bases, with 12 bases between. The CDR3 spells CASSGPGNNEQYF. The CDR3 bases are TGTGCCAGCAGTGGTCCAGGGAACAACGAGCAGTACTTC.